The 13 T cell receptor beta chains in this list originate from one sample, sequenced in a study of T cell clones after liver transplantation. Data came from immunoSEQ multiplex PCR; TCRdb stores just in-frame clones and leaves some out. The sample consists of under 55,000 clones, about 90% of them appearing once. This specimen consisted of CD8+ T cells from blood, obtained 12 months after liver transplant. These receptors came from a human patient who received a liver transplant. Some T cells may be graft donor cells.

This clone was picked up one time. V usage is TRBV29-1 and J usage is TRBJ2-2, with 10 bases fitting TRBD1. Germline V gene data show CDR1 as SQVTM and CDR2 as ANQGSEA. V shed 1 base, J shed 9 bases, and the junction held 8 bases outside the gene matches. The CDR3 runs to 15 residues. The CDR3 DNA follows: TGCAGCGTTGAAGGACAGGGGGCGTTAGGATGGGAGCTGTTTTTT. It is translated as CSVEGQGALGWELFF.

The chain is built from TRBV4-1 and TRBJ1-5, with D unclear. The CDR3 consists of 14 residues. Trimming stripped 0 bases from V and 5 bases from J, with 8 bases between. Per the germline V gene, CDR1 is MGHRA and CDR2 is YSYEKL. In DNA, the CDR3 is TGCGCCAGCAGCCAAGAAACGGATTATCAGCCCCAGCATTTT. Protein product: CASSQETDYQPQHF.

The V call is TRBV29-1, the J call TRBJ1-1; D might be TRBD1 (6 bases). V was shortened by 7 bases and J by 0 bases, with 12 bases between the two germline ends. Germline V gene data show CDR1 as SQVTM and CDR2 as ANQGSEA. The CDR3 sequence is 13 residues long. The chain's CDR3 is CSAGGGLNTEAFF. The DNA of the CDR3 is TGCAGCGCCGGGGGGGGGCTGAACACTGAAGCTTTCTTT.

This clone appeared a single time. The genes are TRBV2 and TRBJ2-2; the D is unclear. V lost 7 bases and J lost 7, with 16 bases in between. This CDR3 contains 14 residues. Germline V gene lookup returns CDR1 SNHLY and CDR2 FYNNEI. In DNA, the CDR3 is TGTGCCAGCACCTCTCGCCCCCCATTCGGGGAGCTGTTTTTT. It specifies CASTSRPPFGELFF.

This clone came up a few times. Other DNA sequences in the same sample also yield this CDR3. The rearrangement joins TRBV19 to TRBJ1-1; D not certain. The V gene's germline CDR1 is LNHDA and CDR2 SQIVND (reference sequence). Trimming pared 1 base from V and 1 base from J, leaving 4 bases between. This CDR3 spans 13 amino acids. The CDR3 DNA reads as TGTGCCAGTAGTATAGCCGAGAACACTGAAGCTTTCTTT. Translation gives CASSIAENTEAFF.

The gene calls are TRBV7-9 and TRBJ2-7, with D perhaps TRBD1 or TRBD2 (5 bases each). V lost 5 bases and J 1 base, leaving 12 bases between the germline ends. Germline V gives CDR1 SEHNR, CDR2 FQNEAQ (reference sequence). This CDR3 is 14 amino acids long. This CDR3 reads CASSPRDGSYEQYF. The CDR3 bases are TGTGCCAGCAGCCCCCGGGACGGTTCCTACGAGCAGTACTTC.

The V gene is TRBV9, the J gene TRBJ2-1; the D gene is possibly TRBD2 (6 bases). V gave up 4 bases and J gave up 8 bases, with 16 bases separating them. CDR3 length: 14 residues. Germline CDR1 reads SGDLS; CDR2 reads YYNGEE. The CDR3 bases are TGTGCCAGCAGCAGAATAGGAGGGCCGGATGAGCAGTTCTTC. Translation: CASSRIGGPDEQFF.

The rearrangement uses TRBV7-2 and TRBJ2-7, with 12 bases that match TRBD2. This CDR3 spans 17 amino acids. Germline-derived CDR1 and CDR2 are SGHTA and FQGNSA. Trimming at V came to 4 bases and at J to 7 bases, leaving 14 bases not matched to a gene. The CDR3 sequence is CASSSAYSSGRVIEQYF. CDR3 coding DNA: TGTGCCAGCAGCTCCGCGTACTCTAGCGGGAGGGTTATAGAGCAGTACTTC.

This clone was seen a few times. This sample also contains other DNA sequences that code for the same CDR3. V usage is TRBV27 and J usage is TRBJ2-7; 16 positions agree with TRBD2. CDR3 length equals 17 residues. The trim removed 8 bases at V and 9 bases at J, leaving 16 bases unmatched. Looked up from germline, CDR1 is MNHEY and CDR2 is SMNVEV (reference sequence). The CDR3 region is CASGRGLAGGGHWGQYF. For the CDR3, the DNA is TGTGCCAGCGGGCGGGGACTAGCGGGAGGGGGCCATTGGGGGCAGTACTTC.

The chain recombines TRBV15 with TRBJ2-7, with D tentatively TRBD2 (6 bases). Germline V CDR1 and CDR2: LNHNV, YYDKDF (reference sequence). CDR3 size: 17 residues. V lost 5 bases and J 0 bases, leaving 20 bases between the germline ends. CDR3 nucleotides: TGTGCCACCAGCCCCAAGGGTCTAGCGATTCGCTCCTACGAGCAGTACTTC. Translated: CATSPKGLAIRSYEQYF. Full variable domain (missing parts from reference TRBV15 and TRBJ2-7): DAMVIQNPRYQVTQFGKPVTLSCSQTLNHNVMYWYQQKSSQAPKLLFHYYDKDFNNEADTPDNFQSRRPNTSFCFLDIRSPGLGDTAMYLCATSPKGLAIRSYEQYFGPGTRLTVT.

The rearrangement joins TRBV2 to TRBJ1-5; D may be TRBD1 (5 bases). The CDR3 runs 15 residues. With 6 bases removed from V and 7 bases from J, the gap between germline ends came to 19 bases. From germline, CDR1 is SNHLY and CDR2 FYNNEI. In nucleotides, the CDR3 is TGTGCCAGCAGCAGAGAAACAGGACCTTGGCAGCCCCAGCATTTT. It specifies CASSRETGPWQPQHF.

The chain links TRBV19 to TRBJ2-7; the D gene is possibly TRBD1 (6 bases). Trimming shortened V by 5 bases and J by 3 bases, and 14 bases separated the two germline ends. CDR1 is LNHDA, CDR2 SQIVND, per germline (reference sequence). The CDR3 spans 14 residues. CDR3 in DNA: TGTGCCAGTAGTCCCCAAAACAGGGACTACGAGCAGTACTTC. As protein: CASSPQNRDYEQYF.

CDR3 protein: CASSIGLSGGAETQYF. CDR3 sequence (DNA): TGTGCCAGTAGTATCGGGTTGTCGGGGGGGGCAGAGACCCAGTACTTC. This chain links TRBV19 with TRBJ2-5, with TRBD2 identical over 8 bases. The CDR3 runs 16 residues. With V trimmed by 3 bases and J by 4 bases, 10 bases remained unmatched. Germline loops: CDR1 LNHDA, CDR2 SQIVND (reference sequence).